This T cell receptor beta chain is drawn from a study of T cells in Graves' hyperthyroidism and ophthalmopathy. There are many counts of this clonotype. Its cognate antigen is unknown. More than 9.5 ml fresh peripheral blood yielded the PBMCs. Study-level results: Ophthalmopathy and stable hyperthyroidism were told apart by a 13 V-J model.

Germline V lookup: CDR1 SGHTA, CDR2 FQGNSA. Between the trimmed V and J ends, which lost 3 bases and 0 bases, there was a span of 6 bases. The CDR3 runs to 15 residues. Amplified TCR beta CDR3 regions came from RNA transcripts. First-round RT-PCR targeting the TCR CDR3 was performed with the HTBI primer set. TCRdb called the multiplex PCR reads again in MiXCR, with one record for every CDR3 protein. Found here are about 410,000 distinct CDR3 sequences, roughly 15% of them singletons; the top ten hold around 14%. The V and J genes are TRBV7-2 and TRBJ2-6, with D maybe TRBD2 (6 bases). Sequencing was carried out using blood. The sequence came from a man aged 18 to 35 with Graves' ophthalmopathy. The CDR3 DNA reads TGTGCCAGCAGCTTGACTAGCTCTGGGGCCAACGTCCTGACTTTC. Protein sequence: CASSLTSSGANVLTF. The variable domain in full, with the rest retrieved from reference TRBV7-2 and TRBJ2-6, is GAGVSQSPSNKVTEKGKDVELRCDPISGHTALYWYRQSLGQGLEFLIYFQGNSAPDKSGLPSDRFSAERTGGSVSTLTIQRTQQEDSAVYLCASSLTSSGANVLTFGAGSRLTVL.